This T cell receptor (beta chain) was sequenced in a study of cytomegalovirus exposure and HLA in healthy donors. Study background: Within an early data release were 85 million or so unique TCRs drawn from HLA-typed donors.

Findings and caveats of the study: Across donors, sequencing depth was assumed by presence/absence analyses to be roughly uniform.

The PCR ran on 60 Vbeta and 13 Jbeta primers. Method: immunoSEQ multiplex PCR; TCRdb's copy keeps in-frame clones and lacks some. The sample lists some 97,000 clones; 76% were seen once. Unmatched junction bases numbered 6, after V lost 2 bases and J lost 8 bases. In germline, CDR1 is SGHRS, CDR2 YFSETQ. The CDR3 is 15 amino acids. A word on this clone: Its antigen is unknown.

The chain is built from TRBV5-1 and TRBJ2-1; 11 positions agree with TRBD1. The TCR comes from a woman in her 50s in good health and CMV-seropositive. The sequencing sample was made of PBMCs. CDR3 in DNA: TGCGCCAGCAGCTTCCGGGACAGGGGGTTGGATGAGCAGTTCTTC. Protein: CASSFRDRGLDEQFF.